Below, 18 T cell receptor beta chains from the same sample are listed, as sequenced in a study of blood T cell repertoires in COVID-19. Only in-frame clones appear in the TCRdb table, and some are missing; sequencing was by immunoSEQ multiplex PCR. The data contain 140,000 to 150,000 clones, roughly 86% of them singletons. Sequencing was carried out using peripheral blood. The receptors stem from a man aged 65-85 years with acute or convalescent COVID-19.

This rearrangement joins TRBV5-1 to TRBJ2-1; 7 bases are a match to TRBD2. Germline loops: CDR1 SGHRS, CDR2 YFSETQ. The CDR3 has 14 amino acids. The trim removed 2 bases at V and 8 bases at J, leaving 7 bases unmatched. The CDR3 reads CASSFRTTSHEQFF. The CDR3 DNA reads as TGCGCCAGCAGCTTCCGGACGACTAGCCATGAGCAGTTCTTC.

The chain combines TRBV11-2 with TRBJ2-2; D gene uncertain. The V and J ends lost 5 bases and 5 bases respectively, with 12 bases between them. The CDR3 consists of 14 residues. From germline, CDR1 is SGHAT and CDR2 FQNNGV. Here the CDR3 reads CASSAERVTGELFF. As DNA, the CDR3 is TGTGCCAGCAGCGCTGAACGGGTAACCGGGGAGCTGTTTTTT.

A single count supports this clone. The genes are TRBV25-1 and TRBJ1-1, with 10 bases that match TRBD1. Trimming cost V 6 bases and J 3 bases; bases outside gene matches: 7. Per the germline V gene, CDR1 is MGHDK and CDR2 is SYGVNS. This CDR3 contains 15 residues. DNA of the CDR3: TGTGCCAGCAGGGACCCGGGGACAGGGGACACTGAAGCTTTCTTT. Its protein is CASRDPGTGDTEAFF.

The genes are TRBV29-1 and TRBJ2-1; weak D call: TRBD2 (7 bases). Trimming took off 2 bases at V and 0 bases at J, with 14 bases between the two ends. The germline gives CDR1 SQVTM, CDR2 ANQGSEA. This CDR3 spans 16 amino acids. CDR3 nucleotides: TGCAGCGTTGAACGGGGGGCTAGCGGCTCCTACAATGAGCAGTTCTTC. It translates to CSVERGASGSYNEQFF.

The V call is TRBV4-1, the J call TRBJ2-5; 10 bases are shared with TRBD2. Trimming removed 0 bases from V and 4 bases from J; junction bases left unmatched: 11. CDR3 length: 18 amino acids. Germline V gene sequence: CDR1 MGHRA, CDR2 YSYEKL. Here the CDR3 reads CASSQEWGSGRARETQYF. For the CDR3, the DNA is TGCGCCAGCAGCCAAGAATGGGGGAGCGGGAGGGCCAGAGAGACCCAGTACTTC.

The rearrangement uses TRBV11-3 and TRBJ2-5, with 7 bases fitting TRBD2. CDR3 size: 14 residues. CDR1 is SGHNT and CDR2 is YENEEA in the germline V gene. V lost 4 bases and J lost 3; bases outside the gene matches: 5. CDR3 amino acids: CASSWGGPKETQYF. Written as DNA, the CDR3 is TGTGCCAGCAGCTGGGGGGGACCTAAAGAGACCCAGTACTTC.

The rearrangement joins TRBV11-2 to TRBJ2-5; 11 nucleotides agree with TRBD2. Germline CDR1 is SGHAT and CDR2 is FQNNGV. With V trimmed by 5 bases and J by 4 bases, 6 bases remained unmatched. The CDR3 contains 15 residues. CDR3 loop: CASSQNLAGGETQYF. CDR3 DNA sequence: TGTGCCAGCAGCCAGAATCTAGCGGGAGGAGAGACCCAGTACTTC.

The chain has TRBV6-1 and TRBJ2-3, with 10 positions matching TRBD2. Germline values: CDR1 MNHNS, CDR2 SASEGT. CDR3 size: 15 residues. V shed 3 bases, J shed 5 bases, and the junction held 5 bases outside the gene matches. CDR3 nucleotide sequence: TGTGCCAGCAGTGACCTAGCGGGGGTGGGAGATACGCAGTATTTT. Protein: CASSDLAGVGDTQYF.

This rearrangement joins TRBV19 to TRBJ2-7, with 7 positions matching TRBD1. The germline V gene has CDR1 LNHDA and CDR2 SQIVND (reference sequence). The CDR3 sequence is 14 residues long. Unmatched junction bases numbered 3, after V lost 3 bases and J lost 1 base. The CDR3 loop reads CASSIPGQSYEQYF. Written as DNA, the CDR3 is TGTGCCAGTAGTATCCCGGGACAGTCCTACGAGCAGTACTTC.

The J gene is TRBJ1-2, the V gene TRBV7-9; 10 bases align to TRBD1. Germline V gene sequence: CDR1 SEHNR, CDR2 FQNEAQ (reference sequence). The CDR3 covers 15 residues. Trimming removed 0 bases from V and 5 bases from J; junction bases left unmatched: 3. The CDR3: CASSLADRGTYGYTF. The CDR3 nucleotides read TGTGCCAGCAGCTTAGCGGACAGGGGGACTTATGGCTACACCTTC.

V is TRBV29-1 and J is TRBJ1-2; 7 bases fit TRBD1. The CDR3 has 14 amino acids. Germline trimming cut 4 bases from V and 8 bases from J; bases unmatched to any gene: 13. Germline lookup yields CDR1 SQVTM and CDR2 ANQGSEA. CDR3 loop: CSVVPRQGRWGYTF. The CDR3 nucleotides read TGCAGCGTTGTCCCCCGACAGGGACGATGGGGCTACACCTTC.

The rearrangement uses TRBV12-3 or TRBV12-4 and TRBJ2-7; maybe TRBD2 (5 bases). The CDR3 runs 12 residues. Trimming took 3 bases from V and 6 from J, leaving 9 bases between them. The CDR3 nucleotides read TGTGCCAGCAGTTTGGAGGCTGCCGAGCAGTACTTC. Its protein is CASSLEAAEQYF.

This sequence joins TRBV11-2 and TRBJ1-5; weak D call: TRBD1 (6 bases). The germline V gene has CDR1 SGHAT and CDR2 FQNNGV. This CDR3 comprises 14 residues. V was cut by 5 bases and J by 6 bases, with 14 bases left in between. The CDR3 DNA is TGTGCCAGCAGCCCCGGGGGGGGCGGTCAGCCCCAGCATTTT. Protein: CASSPGGGGQPQHF.

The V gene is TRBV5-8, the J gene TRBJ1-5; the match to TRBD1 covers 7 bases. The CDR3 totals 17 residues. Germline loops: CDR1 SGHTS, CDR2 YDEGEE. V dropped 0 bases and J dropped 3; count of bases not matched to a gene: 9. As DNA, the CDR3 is TGTGCCAGCAGCTTGGGGAGAATTACAGGGGCCAATCAGCCCCAGCATTTT. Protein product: CASSLGRITGANQPQHF.

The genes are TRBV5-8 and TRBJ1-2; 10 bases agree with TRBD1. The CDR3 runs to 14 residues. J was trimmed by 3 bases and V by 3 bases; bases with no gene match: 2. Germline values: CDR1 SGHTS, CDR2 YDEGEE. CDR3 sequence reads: CASSWGTGDYGYTF. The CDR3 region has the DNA TGTGCCAGCAGCTGGGGGACAGGGGACTATGGCTACACCTTC.

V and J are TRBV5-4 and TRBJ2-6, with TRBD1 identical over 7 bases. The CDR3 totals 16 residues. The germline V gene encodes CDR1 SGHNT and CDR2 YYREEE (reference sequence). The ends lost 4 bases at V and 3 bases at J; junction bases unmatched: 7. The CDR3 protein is CASSHNRGSGANVLTF. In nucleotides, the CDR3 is TGTGCCAGCAGCCATAACAGGGGTAGTGGGGCCAACGTCCTGACTTTC. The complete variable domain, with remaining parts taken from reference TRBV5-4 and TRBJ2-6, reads ETGVTQSPTHLIKTRGQQVTLRCSSQSGHNTVSWYQQALGQGPQFIFQYYREEENGRGNFPPRFSGLQFPNYSSELNVNALELDDSALYLCASSHNRGSGANVLTFGAGSRLTVL.

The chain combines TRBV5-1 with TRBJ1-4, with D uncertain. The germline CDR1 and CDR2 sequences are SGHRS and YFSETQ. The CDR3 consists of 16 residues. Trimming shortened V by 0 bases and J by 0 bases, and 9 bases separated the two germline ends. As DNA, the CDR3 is TGCGCCAGCAGCTTGGAACAGTTAGCAACTAATGAAAAACTGTTTTTT. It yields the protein CASSLEQLATNEKLFF.

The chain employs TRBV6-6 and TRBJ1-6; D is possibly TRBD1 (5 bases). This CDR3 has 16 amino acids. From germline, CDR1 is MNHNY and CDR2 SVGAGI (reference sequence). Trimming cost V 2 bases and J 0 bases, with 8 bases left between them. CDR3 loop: CASSYGGSSYNSPLHF. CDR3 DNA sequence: TGTGCCAGCAGTTACGGGGGGAGCTCCTATAATTCACCCCTCCACTTT.